This is a list of T cell receptor beta chains from one sample in a study of naive and memory T cell subsets. TCRdb re-called the 5' RACE reads through MiXCR, storing one row per CDR3 protein. The data hold about 20,000 distinct CDR3 sequences, with about 4.4% observed a single time. The receptors here all came from a male donor in good health. Both conserved end residues are part of each CDR3. The D gene is left open where the match is weak. The size of a clone is reported for some rows only, either as once, few or many, or as a class for expanded clones.

J gene: TRBJ2-2
D gene: .
V gene: TRBV10-3
clone size: many
CDR3 DNA: TGTGCCATCAGTGCTGGGAACACCGGGGAGCTGTTTTTT
CDR3 protein: CAISAGNTGELFF

J gene: TRBJ2-1
D gene: TRBD1
V gene: TRBV9
clone size: many
CDR3 DNA: TGTGCCAGCAGCGTAGCGGGACAGATAAACAATGAGCAGTTCTTC
CDR3 protein: CASSVAGQINNEQFF

J gene: TRBJ2-5
D gene: TRBD2
V gene: TRBV11-2
clone size: medium-sized
CDR3 DNA: TGTGCCAGCAGCCCGCCGGGACTAGCGGAGGAGACCCAGTACTTC
CDR3 protein: CASSPPGLAEETQYF

J gene: TRBJ2-7
D gene: .
V gene: TRBV20-1
clone size: medium-sized
CDR3 DNA: TGCAGTGAGGCCGGGACTCCCGCGGGGGAGCAGTACTTC
CDR3 protein: CSEAGTPAGEQYF

J gene: TRBJ1-1
D gene: TRBD1
V gene: TRBV18
clone size: many
CDR3 DNA: TGTGCCAGCTCACCAAGACAGGGTGGGAACACTGAAGCTTTCTTT
CDR3 protein: CASSPRQGGNTEAFF

J gene: TRBJ2-2
D gene: .
V gene: TRBV5-4
clone size: many
CDR3 DNA: TGTGCCAGCAGCTTGGAGGGGGGGATGAACACCGGGGAGCTGTTTTTT
CDR3 protein: CASSLEGGMNTGELFF

J gene: TRBJ2-7
D gene: TRBD2
V gene: TRBV6-2/TRBV6-3
clone size: many
CDR3 DNA: TGTGCCAGCGGACTTAGCGGGGGGTTCTACGAGCAGTACTTC
CDR3 protein: CASGLSGGFYEQYF

J gene: TRBJ2-3
D gene: .
V gene: TRBV2
clone size: many
CDR3 DNA: TGTGCCAGCAGATCCGGCAGTTATACAGATACGCAGTATTTT
CDR3 protein: CASRSGSYTDTQYF

J gene: TRBJ2-6
D gene: .
V gene: TRBV6-5
clone size: many
CDR3 DNA: TGTGCCAGCAGTTACAAATATCCGAGCTCTGGGGCCAACGTCCTGACTTTC
CDR3 protein: CASSYKYPSSGANVLTF

J gene: TRBJ1-4
D gene: .
V gene: TRBV28
clone size: .
CDR3 DNA: TGTGCCAGCAGCTCCAACCTCCAGGAGCTAAATGAAAAACTGTTTTTT
CDR3 protein: CASSSNLQELNEKLFF

J gene: TRBJ2-5
D gene: TRBD1
V gene: TRBV29-1
clone size: .
CDR3 DNA: TGCAGCGGACAGGGAAACGGAGAGACCCAGTACTTC
CDR3 protein: CSGQGNGETQYF

J gene: TRBJ2-7
D gene: .
V gene: TRBV29-1
clone size: many
CDR3 DNA: TGCAGCGTTGAAGTTAGGAGGGAGCCCTACGAGCAGTACTTC
CDR3 protein: CSVEVRREPYEQYF

J gene: TRBJ2-4
D gene: TRBD2
V gene: TRBV29-1
clone size: many
CDR3 DNA: TGCAGCGTTGAAGATCGAGCGGGGGGGCTAGCCAAAAACATTCAGTACTTC
CDR3 protein: CSVEDRAGGLAKNIQYF

J gene: TRBJ1-1
D gene: .
V gene: TRBV25-1
clone size: many
CDR3 DNA: TGTGCCAGCAGTGCACCCCGGGGTAGGGGCGGTACTGAAGCTTTCTTT
CDR3 protein: CASSAPRGRGGTEAFF

J gene: TRBJ2-4
D gene: .
V gene: TRBV21-1
clone size: many
CDR3 DNA: TGTGCCAGCAGCAATGTTCGCGGGAAGCTAGCCAAAAACATTCAGTACTTC
CDR3 protein: CASSNVRGKLAKNIQYF

J gene: TRBJ2-6
D gene: .
V gene: TRBV11-2
clone size: many
CDR3 DNA: TGTGCCAGCAGCTTGAGCTCTGGGGCCAACGTCCTGACTTTC
CDR3 protein: CASSLSSGANVLTF

J gene: TRBJ2-3
D gene: TRBD2
V gene: TRBV19
clone size: many
CDR3 DNA: TGTGCCAGTAGTATCGTCTTTGGGCGCGGGAGTACAACAGATACGCAGTATTTT
CDR3 protein: CASSIVFGRGSTTDTQYF

J gene: TRBJ2-7
D gene: TRBD2
V gene: TRBV6-2/TRBV6-3
clone size: many
CDR3 DNA: TGTGCCAGCACTGTCCGGACTAGCGGGGTCTACGAGCAGTACTTC
CDR3 protein: CASTVRTSGVYEQYF

J gene: TRBJ2-5
D gene: TRBD2
V gene: TRBV20-1
clone size: many
CDR3 DNA: TGCAGTGCCCTCCGTCCAGCGGGAGGAATGGAGACCCAGTACTTC
CDR3 protein: CSALRPAGGMETQYF

J gene: TRBJ1-5
D gene: TRBD1
V gene: TRBV2
clone size: many
CDR3 DNA: TGTGCCAGCATGACAGGGTGGGGCAATCAGCCCCAGCATTTT
CDR3 protein: CASMTGWGNQPQHF

J gene: TRBJ2-3
D gene: .
V gene: TRBV4-1
clone size: many
CDR3 DNA: TGCGCCAGCAGCCAAGAATGGAGAACAGATACGCAGTATTTT
CDR3 protein: CASSQEWRTDTQYF

J gene: TRBJ2-1
D gene: .
V gene: TRBV24-1
clone size: many
CDR3 DNA: TGTGCCACCAGTGATTTGAGAAGAGGCAATGAGCAGTTCTTC
CDR3 protein: CATSDLRRGNEQFF

J gene: TRBJ2-2
D gene: TRBD1
V gene: TRBV11-2
clone size: many
CDR3 DNA: TGTGCCAGCAGCTCGCAGGGGACAGGGAACACCGGGGAGCTGTTTTTT
CDR3 protein: CASSSQGTGNTGELFF

J gene: TRBJ2-7
D gene: TRBD2
V gene: TRBV11-2
clone size: many
CDR3 DNA: TGTGCCAGCAGCCGGACTAGTACCTCCTACGAGCAGTACTTC
CDR3 protein: CASSRTSTSYEQYF

J gene: TRBJ1-3
D gene: .
V gene: TRBV10-3
clone size: many
CDR3 DNA: TGTGCCATCAGTGCTTTGGGACAAGGAAACACCATATATTTT
CDR3 protein: CAISALGQGNTIYF

J gene: TRBJ2-2
D gene: .
V gene: TRBV12-3/TRBV12-4
clone size: many
CDR3 DNA: TGTGCCAGCAGTCCTACGCTGAACACCGGGGAGCTGTTTTTT
CDR3 protein: CASSPTLNTGELFF

J gene: TRBJ2-2
D gene: TRBD1
V gene: TRBV7-2
clone size: many
CDR3 DNA: TGTGCCAGCAGCTTTTACAGGGGGAACACCGGGGAGCTGTTTTTT
CDR3 protein: CASSFYRGNTGELFF

J gene: TRBJ1-2
D gene: TRBD1
V gene: TRBV29-1
clone size: many
CDR3 DNA: TGCAGCGTGGGACAGGCTGGCTACACCTTC
CDR3 protein: CSVGQAGYTF

J gene: TRBJ2-7
D gene: .
V gene: TRBV20-1
clone size: many
CDR3 DNA: TGCAGTGCTAGAGAGGCCAGTTACGAGCAGTACTTC
CDR3 protein: CSAREASYEQYF

J gene: TRBJ2-3
D gene: TRBD2
V gene: TRBV7-6
clone size: .
CDR3 DNA: TGTGCCAGCAGCCCAACCTATACTAGCGGGGTTACTTATACGCAGTATTTT
CDR3 protein: CASSPTYTSGVTYTQYF

J gene: TRBJ1-5
D gene: TRBD1
V gene: TRBV20-1
clone size: many
CDR3 DNA: TGCAGTGCTAGGCGGACAGGGGATTGGTTTCAGCCCCAGCATTTT
CDR3 protein: CSARRTGDWFQPQHF

J gene: TRBJ2-7
D gene: .
V gene: TRBV11-3
clone size: .
CDR3 DNA: TGTGCCATCGCTCTAGCGTGTGGGGATAACTACGAGCAGTACTTC
CDR3 protein: CAIALACGDNYEQYF

J gene: TRBJ2-5
D gene: TRBD2
V gene: TRBV6-5
clone size: many
CDR3 DNA: TGTGCCAGCAGTTACTCGTTGCGGGAGGGCCTTTGGGAGACCCAGTACTTC
CDR3 protein: CASSYSLREGLWETQYF

J gene: TRBJ1-2
D gene: .
V gene: TRBV27
clone size: many
CDR3 DNA: TGTGCCAGCAGTTTGCACAGGGATAGGCCGTATGGCTACACCTTC
CDR3 protein: CASSLHRDRPYGYTF

J gene: TRBJ1-2
D gene: TRBD1
V gene: TRBV29-1
clone size: many
CDR3 DNA: TGCAGCGTTGAAGAGGGACAGGGGGCAAACTATGGCTACACCTTC
CDR3 protein: CSVEEGQGANYGYTF

J gene: TRBJ1-1
D gene: .
V gene: TRBV9
clone size: many
CDR3 DNA: TGTGCCAGCAGCGTAGCCACAAACACTGAAGCTTTCTTT
CDR3 protein: CASSVATNTEAFF

J gene: TRBJ2-2
D gene: TRBD2
V gene: TRBV3-1
clone size: many
CDR3 DNA: TGTGCCAGCAGCGACCGGGGGGGCGGGGAGCTGTTTTTT
CDR3 protein: CASSDRGGGELFF

J gene: TRBJ2-7
D gene: TRBD1
V gene: TRBV18
clone size: many
CDR3 DNA: TGTGCCAGCTCACCACGTGACAGGGGGCTTGGGGAGCAGTACTTC
CDR3 protein: CASSPRDRGLGEQYF

J gene: TRBJ1-1
D gene: TRBD1
V gene: TRBV12-3/TRBV12-4
clone size: many
CDR3 DNA: TGTGCCAGCAGCCAGGACAGGGGGCTTGGAAACACTGAAGCTTTCTTT
CDR3 protein: CASSQDRGLGNTEAFF

J gene: TRBJ2-5
D gene: .
V gene: TRBV7-9
clone size: many
CDR3 DNA: TGTGCCAGCAGCTCTCCCCCGGGGGCTCTCTGGGAGACCCAGTACTTC
CDR3 protein: CASSSPPGALWETQYF

J gene: TRBJ2-7
D gene: TRBD1
V gene: TRBV11-2
clone size: many
CDR3 DNA: TGTGCCAGCAGCCCTGAAACAGGGGGGCCCTACGAGCAGTACTTC
CDR3 protein: CASSPETGGPYEQYF

J gene: TRBJ1-5
D gene: TRBD1
V gene: TRBV6-5
clone size: many
CDR3 DNA: TGTGCCAGCAGTTACTCGAGGGACAGAAATCAGCCCCAGCATTTT
CDR3 protein: CASSYSRDRNQPQHF

J gene: TRBJ2-7
D gene: .
V gene: TRBV4-3
clone size: many
CDR3 DNA: TGCGCCAGCAGCCAACTTCCGGGAACCTACGAGCAGTACTTC
CDR3 protein: CASSQLPGTYEQYF

J gene: TRBJ1-1
D gene: .
V gene: TRBV20-1
clone size: many
CDR3 DNA: TGCACTGCATATAAGGGTTCCATGAACACTGAAGCTTTCTTT
CDR3 protein: CTAYKGSMNTEAFF

J gene: TRBJ2-7
D gene: .
V gene: TRBV29-1
clone size: many
CDR3 DNA: TGCAGCGTTGAAGGGCAGAGATACGAGCAGTACTTC
CDR3 protein: CSVEGQRYEQYF

J gene: TRBJ2-3
D gene: TRBD2
V gene: TRBV7-2
clone size: medium-sized
CDR3 DNA: TGTGCCAGCAGCTTGACTAGCGGAAGCACAGATACGCAGTATTTT
CDR3 protein: CASSLTSGSTDTQYF

J gene: TRBJ2-1
D gene: TRBD2
V gene: TRBV6-2/TRBV6-3
clone size: many
CDR3 DNA: TGTGCCAGCAGTCATCGGGGGGGCCGGAACAATGAGCAGTTCTTC
CDR3 protein: CASSHRGGRNNEQFF

J gene: TRBJ2-7
D gene: TRBD1
V gene: TRBV19
clone size: .
CDR3 DNA: TGTGCCAGTAGTCGGGGGACAGGACAATACGAGCAGTACTTC
CDR3 protein: CASSRGTGQYEQYF

J gene: TRBJ2-1
D gene: .
V gene: TRBV6-4
clone size: many
CDR3 DNA: TGTGCCAGCAGTGACAGCTCCTACAATGAGCAGTTCTTC
CDR3 protein: CASSDSSYNEQFF

J gene: TRBJ2-2
D gene: TRBD1
V gene: TRBV12-3/TRBV12-4
clone size: many
CDR3 DNA: TGTGCCAGCAGCAGACAGGGTCAATGGACCGGGGAGCTGTTTTTT
CDR3 protein: CASSRQGQWTGELFF

J gene: TRBJ2-7
D gene: TRBD1
V gene: TRBV29-1
clone size: many
CDR3 DNA: TGCAGCGTTGATTGGGAGGGACAGGGGGCCTACGAGCAGTACTTC
CDR3 protein: CSVDWEGQGAYEQYF

J gene: TRBJ2-1
D gene: .
V gene: TRBV14
clone size: many
CDR3 DNA: TGTGCCAGCAGCCACCCTTGGGTCTACAATGAGCAGTTCTTC
CDR3 protein: CASSHPWVYNEQFF

J gene: TRBJ2-7
D gene: TRBD2
V gene: TRBV29-1
clone size: many
CDR3 DNA: TGCAGCGTTGTGGGCCGGGGAGGGCAGGGAAGGATCGAGCAGTACTTC
CDR3 protein: CSVVGRGGQGRIEQYF

J gene: TRBJ2-2
D gene: .
V gene: TRBV9
clone size: many
CDR3 DNA: TGTGCCAGCAGCGCCCAACCTTTAAGCACCGGGGAGCTGTTTTTT
CDR3 protein: CASSAQPLSTGELFF

J gene: TRBJ1-1
D gene: .
V gene: TRBV6-5
clone size: many
CDR3 DNA: TGTGCCAGCAGTTACTCGAACTATGCTGAAGCTTTCTTT
CDR3 protein: CASSYSNYAEAFF

J gene: TRBJ2-5
D gene: .
V gene: TRBV13
clone size: many
CDR3 DNA: TGTGCCAGCAGCTCTAGTAACCAAGAGACCCAGTACTTC
CDR3 protein: CASSSSNQETQYF

J gene: TRBJ2-1
D gene: TRBD2
V gene: TRBV9
clone size: many
CDR3 DNA: TGTGCCAGCAGCGTAGGGCTAGCGGCCTACAATGAGCAGTTCTTC
CDR3 protein: CASSVGLAAYNEQFF

J gene: TRBJ2-1
D gene: .
V gene: TRBV20-1
clone size: many
CDR3 DNA: TGCAGTGCTAGAAGACGGGCAGGAGAGCAGTTCTTC
CDR3 protein: CSARRRAGEQFF

J gene: TRBJ2-1
D gene: .
V gene: TRBV3-1
clone size: many
CDR3 DNA: TGTGCCAGCAGCCAAGCCGGGAGCTCCTACAATGAGCAGTTCTTC
CDR3 protein: CASSQAGSSYNEQFF

J gene: TRBJ2-1
D gene: TRBD2
V gene: TRBV7-9
clone size: many
CDR3 DNA: TGTGCCAGCAGCCCGTCCGGGACTAGCGGGGGAGCATACAATGAGCAGTTCTTC
CDR3 protein: CASSPSGTSGGAYNEQFF